The 23 T cell receptor beta chains below all came from one sample that was sequenced in a study of glioma-infiltrating T cells after dendritic cell vaccination. Only in-frame clones appear in the TCRdb table, and some are missing; sequencing was by immunoSEQ multiplex PCR. The sample includes more than 85,000 clones, about 84% of them seen just once. Specimen: blood, collected before dendritic cell vaccination. Receptors originate from a human donor with glioblastoma.

The V and J genes are TRBV4-1 and TRBJ1-1, with D tentatively TRBD1 (5 bases). V lost 3 bases to trimming and J lost 4 bases, with 15 bases between them. Germline CDR1 and CDR2: MGHRA and YSYEKL. The CDR3 covers 15 residues. Here the CDR3 reads CASSQHSGGSTEAFF. DNA of the CDR3: TGCGCCAGCAGCCAGCATTCGGGGGGGAGCACTGAAGCTTTCTTT.

CDR3 in DNA: TGTGCCAGTCTGAGACGGGATCAACAGACCCAGTACTTC. Residues: CASLRRDQQTQYF. The V gene is TRBV2, the J gene TRBJ2-5, with a weak D call TRBD2 (5 bases). V gave up 9 bases and J gave up 6 bases, with 17 bases separating them. The germline V gene encodes CDR1 SNHLY and CDR2 FYNNEI. CDR3 length: 13 amino acids.

V and J are TRBV2 and TRBJ1-2; D perhaps matches TRBD1 (6 bases). The CDR3 is made up of 15 amino acids. Germline assignment: CDR1 SNHLY and CDR2 FYNNEI. The V end was cut by 7 bases, the J end by 0 bases, with 15 bases between. This chain's CDR3 is CASKRQVQANYGYTF. The CDR3, as DNA: TGTGCCAGCAAGAGACAGGTTCAAGCTAACTATGGCTACACCTTC.

The genes are TRBV5-1 and TRBJ2-1; 10 bases fit TRBD2. After removal of 1 base from V and 8 bases from J, the junction contained 3 bases not matched to a gene. The CDR3 loop spans 14 amino acids. Germline CDR1 is SGHRS and CDR2 is YFSETQ. The CDR3 sequence is CASSLTSGVYEQFF. Written as DNA, the CDR3 is TGCGCCAGCAGCTTGACTAGCGGGGTGTATGAGCAGTTCTTC. Variable domain in full (rest from reference TRBV5-1 and TRBJ2-1): KAGVTQTPRYLIKTRGQQVTLSCSPISGHRSVSWYQQTPGQGLQFLFEYFSETQRNKGNFPGRFSGRQFSNSRSEMNVSTLELGDSALYLCASSLTSGVYEQFFGPGTRLTVL.

The rearrangement uses TRBV16 and TRBJ1-1; D not certain. Trimming pared 4 bases from V and 11 bases from J, leaving 14 bases between. The CDR3 sequence is 12 residues long. Germline-derived CDR1 and CDR2 are KGHSY and FQNENV. CDR3 bases: TGTGCCAGCAGCCTCGGAATCGTCGGGGCTTTCTTT. This encodes CASSLGIVGAFF.

The count of this clone is one. The rearrangement links TRBV6-5 to TRBJ1-2; tentatively, D is TRBD1 (5 bases). Germline CDR1 MNHEY, CDR2 SVGAGI. V lost 4 bases, J lost 4 bases, and 19 bases lay in between. CDR3 length: 16 residues. CDR3 loop: CASSSIGGGMGYGYTF. The DNA for the CDR3 is TGTGCCAGCAGTTCGATCGGGGGGGGGATGGGCTATGGCTACACCTTC.

The chain is built from TRBV4-1 and TRBJ1-2; maybe TRBD1 (5 bases). CDR3 length equals 15 residues. V lost 0 bases to trimming and J lost 5 bases, with 13 bases between them. Germline V lookup: CDR1 MGHRA, CDR2 YSYEKL. The CDR3, as DNA: TGCGCCAGCAGCCAAGAAGGGGCGGTTCTTTATGGCTACACCTTC. Translating gives CASSQEGAVLYGYTF.

The chain joins TRBV2 to TRBJ2-5, with D unclear. The CDR3 is 15 amino acids. V was clipped by 7 bases and J by 3 bases, with 18 bases between them. Germline-derived CDR1 and CDR2 are SNHLY and FYNNEI. For the CDR3, the DNA is TGTGCCAGCACCCACGAAGTACAGTTAGAAGAGACCCAGTACTTC. Protein sequence: CASTHEVQLEETQYF.

The chain combines TRBV10-2 with TRBJ1-2, with 12 positions matching TRBD1. The junction had 6 bases not matched to a gene; V was cut back by 6 bases and J by 4 bases. The CDR3 has 15 residues. Germline V gene lookup returns CDR1 WSHSY and CDR2 SAAADI. CDR3 protein: CASSPGTGGGYGYTF. CDR3 coding DNA: TGCGCCAGCAGCCCCGGGACAGGGGGCGGCTATGGCTACACCTTC.

This clone was detected once. The chain has TRBV6-1 and TRBJ2-5, with 7 bases aligning to TRBD2. V was clipped by 8 bases and J by 1 base; unmatched bases: 10. From germline, CDR1 is MNHNS and CDR2 SASEGT. The CDR3 has 15 residues. This CDR3 is CASGSQRGVQETQYF. Written as DNA, the CDR3 is TGTGCCAGCGGGTCCCAACGGGGGGTCCAAGAGACCCAGTACTTC.

V and J are TRBV5-8 and TRBJ2-7; D possibly corresponds to TRBD2 (5 bases). V was shortened by 2 bases and J by 3 bases, with 15 bases between the two germline ends. CDR1 is SGHTS, CDR2 YDEGEE, per germline. The CDR3 consists of 15 residues. This CDR3 reads CASSLEGGRRYEQYF. The CDR3 nucleotides are TGTGCCAGCAGCTTAGAGGGCGGCAGGCGCTACGAGCAGTACTTC.

The chain's CDR3 is CASSRKGQPIGGYTF. CDR3 coding DNA: TGCGCCAGCAGCCGAAAGGGACAACCGATTGGGGGCTACACCTTC. The V and J genes are TRBV4-3 and TRBJ1-2; TRBD1 might be the D (6 bases). Trimming took 4 bases from V and 8 from J, leaving 20 bases between them. Germline V gene lookup returns CDR1 LGHNA and CDR2 YSLEER. CDR3 length equals 15 residues.

This chain uses TRBV19 with TRBJ2-5, with 8 bases aligning to TRBD1. The V and J ends lost 5 bases and 4 bases, in that order; junction bases with no gene match: 3. The CDR3 has 13 residues. CDR1 is LNHDA, CDR2 SQIVND, per germline (reference sequence). CDR3 bases: TGTGCCAGTAGTGGGACAGGTCGAGAGACCCAGTACTTC. Amino acid sequence: CASSGTGRETQYF.

The J gene is TRBJ2-3, the V gene TRBV5-1, with 10 positions matching TRBD2. Germline V gene lookup returns CDR1 SGHRS and CDR2 YFSETQ. With 2 bases clipped from V and 4 bases from J, the junction kept 1 base outside the gene matches. The CDR3 sequence is 14 residues long. For the CDR3, the DNA is TGCGCCAGCAGCTTAGCGGGGGGGGCAGATACGCAGTATTTT. Protein sequence: CASSLAGGADTQYF.

This clone turned up a few times. This chain links TRBV10-3 with TRBJ2-3; TRBD2 aligns across 10 bases. Germline CDR1 and CDR2: ENHRY and SYGVKD. The CDR3 loop spans 13 amino acids. V was pared by 10 bases and J by 1 base, with 2 bases of the junction left unmatched. The CDR3 protein is CATGLAGTDTQYF. The CDR3 coding sequence is TGTGCCACCGGACTAGCGGGCACAGATACGCAGTATTTT.

The V call is TRBV29-1, the J call TRBJ1-5; D is ambiguous. The CDR3 has 13 amino acids. Germline values: CDR1 SQVTM, CDR2 ANQGSEA. V was trimmed by 4 bases and J by 7 bases, leaving 14 bases between them. CDR3: CSVVMRAGQPQHF. CDR3 bases: TGCAGCGTTGTAATGAGGGCCGGGCAGCCCCAGCATTTT.

This chain uses TRBV7-2 with TRBJ1-2; D is unresolved. This CDR3 region has 14 residues. Germline CDR1 is SGHTA and CDR2 is FQGNSA. Trimming shortened V by 1 base and J by 2 bases, and 8 bases separated the two germline ends. The CDR3 DNA reads TGTGCCAGCAGCTTAGTATCCGGGAACTATGGCTACACCTTC. It is translated as CASSLVSGNYGYTF.

This chain links TRBV19 with TRBJ2-2; D might be TRBD1 (5 bases). CDR3 length equals 15 residues. In germline, CDR1 is LNHDA, CDR2 SQIVND (reference sequence). V gave up 8 bases and J gave up 4 bases, with 17 bases separating them. CDR3 residues: CASALSGRATGELFF. The CDR3 region has the DNA TGTGCCAGTGCCTTGTCCGGCAGGGCCACCGGGGAGCTGTTTTTT.

J is TRBJ1-2 and V is TRBV19; D remains unclear. This CDR3 is 16 amino acids long. Germline-derived CDR1 and CDR2 are LNHDA and SQIVND (reference sequence). Trimming took 3 bases from V and 4 from J, leaving 18 bases between them. CDR3 nucleotides: TGTGCCAGTAGTATTCACCGGCCCGGGTTTGGCTATGGCTACACCTTC. Its protein is CASSIHRPGFGYGYTF.

About this clone: At one end, the junction sequence differs from germline, possibly due to a read error. The chain links TRBV6-5 to TRBJ1-4; weak D call: TRBD1 (5 bases). Germline V gene sequence: CDR1 MNHEY, CDR2 SVGAGI. This CDR3 contains 12 residues. CDR3 region: CASSNSGGKLFF. The CDR3 bases are TGTGCCAGCAGTAACTCCGGGGGGAAACTGTTTTTT.

This clone came up once. The V call is TRBV6-5, the J call TRBJ2-5; possibly TRBD2 for D (7 bases). The J call may be faulty, since TRBJ2-7 better matches the DNA end. Per the germline V gene, CDR1 is MNHEY and CDR2 is SVGAGI. The CDR3 is 14 amino acids. CDR3 protein: CASTRGAGSYEQYF. In DNA form, the CDR3 reads TGTGCCAGCACACGGGGGGCCGGGAGCTACGAGCAGTACTTC.

This clone appeared a few times. This chain's CDR3 is CASSELQLNYGYTF. The CDR3 DNA is TGTGCCAGCAGTGAACTACAGCTTAACTATGGCTACACCTTC. J is TRBJ1-2 and V is TRBV2; D unresolved. The CDR3 covers 14 residues. Trimming cost V 2 bases and J 1 base, with 8 bases left between them. Germline values: CDR1 SNHLY, CDR2 FYNNEI.

The chain is built from TRBV5-5 and TRBJ2-7; TRBD1 might be the D (6 bases). CDR3 length: 14 residues. The germline V and J ends were trimmed by 1 base and 6 bases, with 14 bases remaining between them. Germline V gene sequence: CDR1 SGHKS, CDR2 YYEKEE (reference sequence). CDR3 bases: TGTGCCAGCAGCTTGACAGGGAAATTCAGCGAGCAGTACTTC. It is translated as CASSLTGKFSEQYF.